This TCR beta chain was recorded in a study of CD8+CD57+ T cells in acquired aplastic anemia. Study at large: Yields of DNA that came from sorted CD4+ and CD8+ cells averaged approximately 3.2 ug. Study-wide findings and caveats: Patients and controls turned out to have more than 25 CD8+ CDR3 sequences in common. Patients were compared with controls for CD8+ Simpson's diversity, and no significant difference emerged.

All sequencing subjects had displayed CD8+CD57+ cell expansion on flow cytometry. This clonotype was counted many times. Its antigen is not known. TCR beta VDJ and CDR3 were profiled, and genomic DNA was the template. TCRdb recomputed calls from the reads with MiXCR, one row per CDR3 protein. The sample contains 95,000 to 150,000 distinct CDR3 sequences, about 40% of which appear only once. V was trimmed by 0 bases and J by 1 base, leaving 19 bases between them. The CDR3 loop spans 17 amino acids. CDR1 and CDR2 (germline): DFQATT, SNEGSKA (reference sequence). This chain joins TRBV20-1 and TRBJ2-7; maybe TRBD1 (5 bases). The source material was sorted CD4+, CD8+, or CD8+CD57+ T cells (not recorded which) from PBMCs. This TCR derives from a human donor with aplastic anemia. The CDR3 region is CSARDFGAVIKSYEQYF. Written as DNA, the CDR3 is TGCAGTGCTAGAGATTTTGGGGCGGTTATAAAGTCCTACGAGCAGTACTTC.